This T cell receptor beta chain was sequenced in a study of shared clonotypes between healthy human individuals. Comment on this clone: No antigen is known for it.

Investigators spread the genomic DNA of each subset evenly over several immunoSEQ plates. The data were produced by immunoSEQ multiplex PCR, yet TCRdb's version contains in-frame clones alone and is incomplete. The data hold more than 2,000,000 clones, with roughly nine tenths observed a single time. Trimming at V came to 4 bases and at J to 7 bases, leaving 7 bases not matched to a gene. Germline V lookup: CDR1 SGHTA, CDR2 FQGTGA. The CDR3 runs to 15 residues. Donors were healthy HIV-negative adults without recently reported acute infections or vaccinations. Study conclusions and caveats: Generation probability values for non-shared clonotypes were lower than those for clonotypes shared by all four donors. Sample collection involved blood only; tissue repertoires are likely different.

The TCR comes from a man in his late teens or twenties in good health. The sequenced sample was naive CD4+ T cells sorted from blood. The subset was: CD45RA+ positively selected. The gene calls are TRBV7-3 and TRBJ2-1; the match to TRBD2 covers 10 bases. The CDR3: CASSSGLATRNEQFF. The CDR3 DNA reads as TGTGCCAGCAGCTCGGGACTAGCGACTCGGAATGAGCAGTTCTTC.